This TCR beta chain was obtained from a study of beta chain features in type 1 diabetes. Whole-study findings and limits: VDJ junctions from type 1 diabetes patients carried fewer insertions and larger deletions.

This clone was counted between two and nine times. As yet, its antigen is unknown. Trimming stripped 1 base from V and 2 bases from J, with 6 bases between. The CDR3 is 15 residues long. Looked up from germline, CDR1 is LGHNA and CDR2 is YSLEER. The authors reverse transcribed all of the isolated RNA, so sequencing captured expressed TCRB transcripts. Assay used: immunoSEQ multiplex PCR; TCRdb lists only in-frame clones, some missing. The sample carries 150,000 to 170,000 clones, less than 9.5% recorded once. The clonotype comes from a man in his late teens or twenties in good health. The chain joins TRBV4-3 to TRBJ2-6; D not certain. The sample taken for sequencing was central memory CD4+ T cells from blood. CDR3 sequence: CASSQGATGANVLTF. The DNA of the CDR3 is TGCGCCAGCAGCCAAGGGGCCACTGGGGCCAACGTCCTGACTTTC.